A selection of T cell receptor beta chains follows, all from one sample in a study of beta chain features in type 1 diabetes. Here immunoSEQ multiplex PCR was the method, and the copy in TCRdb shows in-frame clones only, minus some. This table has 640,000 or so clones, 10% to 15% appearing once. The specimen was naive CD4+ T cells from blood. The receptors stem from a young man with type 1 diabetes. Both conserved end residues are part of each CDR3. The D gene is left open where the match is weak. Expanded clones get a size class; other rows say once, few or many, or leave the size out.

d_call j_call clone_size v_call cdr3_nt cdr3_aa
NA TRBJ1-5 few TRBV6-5 TGTGCCAGCAGTCCCGGGAGGGGTGATCAGCCCCAGCATTTT CASSPGRGDQPQHF
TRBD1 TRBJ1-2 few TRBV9 TGTGCCAGCAGCGTAGCCGGGACAGGTTTCCGAGGCTACACCTTC CASSVAGTGFRGYTF
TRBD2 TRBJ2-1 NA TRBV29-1 TGCAGCGCCTTAGCGGGGGACGACAATGAGCAGTTCTTC CSALAGDDNEQFF
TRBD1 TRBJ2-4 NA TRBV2 TGTGCCAGCGGCCCCGGGACAGAGATAGCCAAAAACATTCAGTACTTC CASGPGTEIAKNIQYF
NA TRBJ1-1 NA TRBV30 TGTGCCTGGAGTGAGGCATGGGGGGCTTTCTTT CAWSEAWGAFF
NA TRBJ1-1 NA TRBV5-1 TGCGCCAGCAGCTTGGATCCGGGGAGCACTGAAGCTTTCTTT CASSLDPGSTEAFF
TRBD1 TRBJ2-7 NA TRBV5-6 TGTGCCAGCAGCTTGGGGGGACAGTCCTACGAGCAGTACTTC CASSLGGQSYEQYF
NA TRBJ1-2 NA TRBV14 TGTGCCAGCAGCCAAGATATCGGCCAATACCGATCGGACTATGGCTACACCTTC CASSQDIGQYRSDYGYTF
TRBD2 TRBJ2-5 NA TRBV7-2 TGTGCCAGCAGTTTAGACCTAGCGGGGGGTAGAGAGACCCAGTACTTC CASSLDLAGGRETQYF
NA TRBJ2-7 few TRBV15 TGTGCCACCAGCAGAGATCGACGGGTCTCCTACGAGCAGTACTTC CATSRDRRVSYEQYF
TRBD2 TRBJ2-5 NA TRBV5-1 TGCGCCAGCAGCTCGGGGACTAGCGGAGAGACCCAGTACTTC CASSSGTSGETQYF
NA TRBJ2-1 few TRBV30 TGTGCCTGGAGTACAACTAGCTACCTTGGGCAGTTCTTC CAWSTTSYLGQFF
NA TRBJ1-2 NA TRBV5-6 TGTGCCAGCAGCTTGCTTGTCCTTCCCCCCTATGGCTACACCTTC CASSLLVLPPYGYTF
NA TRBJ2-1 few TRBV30 TGTGCCTGGAGTCTCGCCCCGGGGAATGAGCAGTTCTTC CAWSLAPGNEQFF
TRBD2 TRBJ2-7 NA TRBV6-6 TGTGCCAGCATCAGCGGGGGGATCACCTACGAGCAGTACTTC CASISGGITYEQYF
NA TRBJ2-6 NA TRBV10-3 TGTGCCTCGGGGACTGGGGCCAACGTCCTGACTTTC CASGTGANVLTF
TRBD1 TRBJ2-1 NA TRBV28 TGTGCCAGCAGTTTCCCAGCCGGCCAGGGGGCGAATGAGCAGTTCTTC CASSFPAGQGANEQFF
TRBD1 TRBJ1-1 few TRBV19 TGTGCCAGTAGTAGACAGGGTTCTGAAGCTTTCTTT CASSRQGSEAFF
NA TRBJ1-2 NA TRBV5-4 TGTGCCAGCAGCCCTGGACAGCTAAACTATGGCTACACCTTC CASSPGQLNYGYTF
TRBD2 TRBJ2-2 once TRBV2 TGTGCCAGCAGCGCTGGGACTAGCGGGAACACCGGGGAGCTGTTTTTT CASSAGTSGNTGELFF
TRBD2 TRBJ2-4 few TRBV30 TGTGCCTGGACCCCGGGACTAGCGGGGAAAAACATTCAGTACTTC CAWTPGLAGKNIQYF
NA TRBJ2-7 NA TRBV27 TGTGCCAGCAGTACGGATTTTATCTACGAGCAGTACTTC CASSTDFIYEQYF
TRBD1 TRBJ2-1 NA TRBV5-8 TGTGCCGCCGGGACAGGCCAAATATACAATGAGCAGTTCTTC CAAGTGQIYNEQFF
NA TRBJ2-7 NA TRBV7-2 TGTGCCAGCAGCTTAATTGGTTCGGGCGAGCAGTACTTC CASSLIGSGEQYF
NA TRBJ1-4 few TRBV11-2 TGTGCCAGCAGCTTAGATCCGAACAGGGCCGCGGAAAAACTGTTTTTT CASSLDPNRAAEKLFF
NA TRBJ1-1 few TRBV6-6 TGTGCCAGCAGTCTCGGGACACGGACTGAAGCTTTCTTT CASSLGTRTEAFF